Below are 25 T cell receptor beta chains sequenced from a single sample in a study of PD-L1 blockade in urothelial cancer. Measured with immunoSEQ multiplex PCR; TCRdb has only the in-frame clones, and not every one. In the table there are around 47,000 clones, roughly four fifths of which are singletons. Regarding time point: peripheral blood 6 weeks after treatment start. The sample in question was PBMCs, obtained around atezolizumab (anti-PD-L1) treatment. The receptors come from a man aged 55 to 70 with urothelial cancer.

This CDR3 reads CASSAIAGVTETQYF. The DNA of the CDR3 is TGTGCCAGCAGTGCAATAGCGGGAGTCACAGAGACCCAGTACTTC. J is TRBJ2-5 and V is TRBV6-5; 9 positions agree with TRBD2. This CDR3 contains 15 residues. V lost 5 bases and J lost 4; bases outside the gene matches: 8. Germline values: CDR1 MNHEY, CDR2 SVGAGI.

The rearrangement joins TRBV19 to TRBJ1-5, with D perhaps TRBD1 (5 bases). CDR3 size: 14 residues. Germline values: CDR1 LNHDA, CDR2 SQIVND (reference sequence). Between the trimmed V and J ends, which lost 3 bases and 2 bases, there was a span of 8 bases. The CDR3 DNA reads as TGTGCCAGTAGTATCGAACAGGGCAATCAGCCCCAGCATTTT. Amino acids: CASSIEQGNQPQHF.

The rearrangement joins TRBV30 to TRBJ1-3, with D unresolved. Germline V gene lookup returns CDR1 GTSNPN and CDR2 SVGIG (reference sequence). Trimming took 4 bases from V and 0 from J, leaving 10 bases between them. CDR3 size: 14 residues. CDR3 region: CAWNPGSSGNTIYF. The CDR3 bases are TGTGCCTGGAACCCAGGAAGCTCTGGAAACACCATATATTTT.

The V call is TRBV7-9, the J call TRBJ2-5; TRBD1 agrees at 8 bases. The CDR3 has 16 amino acids. The V gene end was trimmed by 5 bases and the J gene end by 5 bases; junction bases not matched to a gene: 13. Germline lookup yields CDR1 SEHNR and CDR2 FQNEAQ (reference sequence). In nucleotides, the CDR3 is TGTGCCAGCAGCCATGACAGGGGACCGTTTTTGGAGACCCAGTACTTC. This sequence encodes CASSHDRGPFLETQYF.

V is TRBV7-2 and J is TRBJ2-7; D is unresolved. The germline V gene encodes CDR1 SGHTA and CDR2 FQGNSA. V was clipped by 5 bases and J by 5 bases, with 13 bases between them. The CDR3 is 13 amino acids. The CDR3 coding sequence is TGTGCCAGCAGCCCGTCAGGTAGGAACGAGCAGTACTTC. As protein: CASSPSGRNEQYF.

The chain joins TRBV28 to TRBJ2-1; TRBD2 agrees at 14 bases. Germline V CDR1 and CDR2: MDHEN, SYDVKM. V was clipped by 4 bases and J by 6 bases; unmatched bases: 5. The CDR3 is made up of 16 amino acids. CDR3 nucleotides: TGTGCCAGCAGTTCGACTAGCGGGGGGGCGATCAATGAGCAGTTCTTC. Protein: CASSSTSGGAINEQFF.

The chain employs TRBV5-1 and TRBJ2-7; TRBD1 aligns across 9 bases. The V gene end was trimmed by 4 bases and the J gene end by 5 bases; junction bases not matched to a gene: 10. CDR3 length equals 15 residues. In germline, CDR1 is SGHRS, CDR2 YFSETQ. CDR3 amino acids: CASSLRDRVVDEQYF. In DNA form, the CDR3 reads TGCGCCAGCAGCCTCCGGGACAGGGTGGTAGACGAGCAGTACTTC. Complete variable domain (other parts from reference TRBV5-1 and TRBJ2-7): KAGVTQTPRYLIKTRGQQVTLSCSPISGHRSVSWYQQTPGQGLQFLFEYFSETQRNKGNFPGRFSGRQFSNSRSEMNVSTLELGDSALYLCASSLRDRVVDEQYFGPGTRLTVT.

The rearrangement joins TRBV5-4 to TRBJ2-7; TRBD2 matches 7 bases. There are 14 residues in the CDR3. V shed 4 bases, J shed 2 bases, and the junction held 6 bases outside the gene matches. The germline CDR1 and CDR2 sequences are SGHNT and YYREEE (reference sequence). DNA for the CDR3: TGTGCCAGCAGCCCGACTAGCCGGCCCTACGAGCAGTACTTC. Its protein is CASSPTSRPYEQYF.

The chain joins TRBV10-3 to TRBJ2-7, with D tentatively TRBD1 (6 bases). The V gene lost 5 bases and the J gene lost 6 bases, with 14 bases spanning the gap. The length of the CDR3 is 13 residues. CDR1 and CDR2 (germline): ENHRY, SYGVKD. CDR3 DNA sequence: TGTGCCATCAGTTCCACCCGGGACACCGAGCAGTACTTC. It yields the protein CAISSTRDTEQYF.

The V and J genes are TRBV30 and TRBJ2-5; 8 bases agree with TRBD1. The CDR3 has 15 residues. Germline CDR1 GTSNPN, CDR2 SVGIG (reference sequence). With 0 bases clipped from V and 3 bases from J, the junction kept 6 bases outside the gene matches. The CDR3 DNA follows: TGTGCCTGGAGTGTACCCGACAGGGGTAAAGAGACCCAGTACTTC. It encodes CAWSVPDRGKETQYF.

V usage is TRBV7-9 and J usage is TRBJ2-2; 9 nucleotides agree with TRBD1. Looked up from germline, CDR1 is SEHNR and CDR2 is FQNEAQ (reference sequence). The V and J ends lost 5 bases and 6 bases, in that order; junction bases with no gene match: 7. The CDR3 contains 15 residues. The CDR3 region is CASSTYRGQAGELFF. The CDR3 DNA sequence: TGTGCCAGCAGCACATACAGGGGGCAAGCCGGGGAGCTGTTTTTT.

This rearrangement joins TRBV28 to TRBJ1-2; possibly TRBD1 for D (5 bases). The ends were cut back, 6 bases at V and 3 bases at J, with 17 bases in the middle. Looked up from germline, CDR1 is MDHEN and CDR2 is SYDVKM. The CDR3 loop spans 15 amino acids. This CDR3 reads CASSLSPGGHYGYTF. The CDR3 nucleotides read TGTGCCAGCAGCTTAAGCCCGGGGGGTCACTATGGCTACACCTTC.

The chain employs TRBV11-2 and TRBJ2-2; tentatively, D is TRBD2 (6 bases). Between the trimmed V and J ends, which lost 4 bases and 6 bases, there was a span of 15 bases. The CDR3 is 15 residues long. CDR1 is SGHAT, CDR2 FQNNGV, per germline. CDR3 loop: CASSSPGVAPGELFF. DNA of the CDR3: TGTGCCAGCAGCTCCCCGGGGGTAGCTCCCGGGGAGCTGTTTTTT.

The rearrangement uses TRBV14 and TRBJ2-7; 9 bases line up with TRBD1. J lost 7 bases, V lost 2 bases, and 3 bases had no gene match. Germline loops: CDR1 SGHDN, CDR2 FVKESK. The length of the CDR3 is 13 residues. The CDR3 DNA sequence: TGTGCCAGCAGCCAAACAGGGGGCAGTGAGCAGTACTTC. Protein: CASSQTGGSEQYF.

The chain combines TRBV15 with TRBJ2-7; D might be TRBD1 (6 bases). V was trimmed by 0 bases and J by 4 bases, leaving 13 bases between them. CDR1 is LNHNV and CDR2 is YYDKDF in the germline V gene (reference sequence). The CDR3 extends over 15 amino acids. CDR3 in amino acids: CATSRERVGAYEQYF. Written as DNA, the CDR3 is TGTGCCACCAGCAGAGAGAGGGTGGGGGCTTACGAGCAGTACTTC.

The chain combines TRBV11-2 with TRBJ1-2; TRBD1 aligns across 7 bases. The germline gives CDR1 SGHAT, CDR2 FQNNGV. The CDR3 covers 16 residues. V trimming: 5 bases; J trimming: 1 base; junction bases outside the gene matches: 10. CDR3 sequence reads: CASSLGRTGFNYGYTF. The CDR3 DNA follows: TGTGCCAGCAGCCTGGGGAGGACAGGTTTTAACTATGGCTACACCTTC.

This chain connects TRBV11-2 to TRBJ2-1; TRBD1 is a possible D gene (5 bases). The CDR3 contains 19 residues. The V end lost 2 bases, the J end lost 8 bases, and 28 bases lay between the germline ends. CDR1 is SGHAT, CDR2 FQNNGV, per germline. The CDR3 loop is CASSLRTIPRASRTHEQFF. The CDR3 coding sequence is TGTGCCAGCAGCTTACGGACAATCCCCCGGGCATCGAGGACCCATGAGCAGTTCTTC.

The chain recombines TRBV19 with TRBJ1-2; D call uncertain. This CDR3 is built from 15 residues. Germline values: CDR1 LNHDA, CDR2 SQIVND (reference sequence). V gave up 1 base and J gave up 0 bases, with 9 bases separating them. In nucleotides, the CDR3 is TGTGCCAGTAGTATAGTGGAAGGAGCTAACTATGGCTACACCTTC. It translates to CASSIVEGANYGYTF.

The J gene is TRBJ2-1, the V gene TRBV4-1, with D possibly matching TRBD2 (6 bases). The CDR3 contains 14 residues. V gave up 3 bases and J gave up 16 bases, with 22 bases separating them. Germline V gene lookup returns CDR1 MGHRA and CDR2 YSYEKL. For the CDR3, the DNA is TGCGCCAGCAGCCACCTTAGCGGCCCCATTGGAGAATTCTTC. It translates to CASSHLSGPIGEFF.

The chain uses TRBV6-6 and TRBJ1-6; D call uncertain. The CDR3 is 13 amino acids. CDR1 MNHNY and CDR2 SVGAGI come from the germline V gene (reference sequence). Trimming stripped 2 bases from V and 8 bases from J, with 7 bases between. The CDR3 here is CASSYVGHSPLHF. The CDR3 nucleotides are TGTGCCAGCAGTTACGTTGGCCATTCACCCCTCCACTTT.

As for this clone: This same CDR3 is encoded by further DNA sequences in the sample. This chain uses TRBV30 with TRBJ2-7; D not certain. Germline V gene lookup returns CDR1 GTSNPN and CDR2 SVGIG (reference sequence). The CDR3 is 12 residues long. V was pared by 0 bases and J by 4 bases, with 7 bases between. CDR3 coding DNA: TGTGCCTGGAGTGTACCGGGTTACGAGCAGTACTTC. This encodes CAWSVPGYEQYF. The entire variable domain, with the rest obtained from reference TRBV30 and TRBJ2-7, is as follows: SQTIHQWPATLVQPVGSPLSLECTVEGTSNPNLYWYRQAAGRGLQLLFYSVGIGQISSEVPQNLSASRPQDRQFILSSKKLLLSDSGFYLCAWSVPGYEQYFGPGTRLTVT.

This clone appeared a few times. The rearrangement uses TRBV5-1 and TRBJ1-6, with a weak D call TRBD1 (5 bases). Germline values: CDR1 SGHRS, CDR2 YFSETQ. This CDR3 spans 15 amino acids. V lost 3 bases to trimming and J lost 3 bases, with 10 bases between them. CDR3 region: CASSSQGLYNSPLHF. CDR3 DNA: TGCGCCAGCAGCTCCCAGGGCCTCTATAATTCACCCCTCCACTTT.

This chain's CDR3 is CASSSTGLNSPLHF. The CDR3 bases are TGTGCCAGCAGTTCAACAGGCCTGAATTCACCCCTCCACTTT. The V call is TRBV28, the J call TRBJ1-6; maybe TRBD1 (5 bases). The CDR3 totals 14 residues. Germline CDR1 and CDR2: MDHEN and SYDVKM. The V end was cut by 4 bases, the J end by 7 bases, with 11 bases between.

The chain joins TRBV28 to TRBJ2-3; 11 bases line up with TRBD2. The trim removed 3 bases at V and 2 bases at J, leaving 13 bases unmatched. This CDR3 has 19 residues. From germline, CDR1 is MDHEN and CDR2 SYDVKM. CDR3 region: CASSFPLAGGGVSTDTQYF. CDR3 bases: TGTGCCAGCAGTTTCCCCCTAGCGGGGGGTGGTGTTTCCACAGATACGCAGTATTTT.

The V gene is TRBV5-4, the J gene TRBJ2-1, with TRBD2 matching over 8 bases. The CDR3 has 15 amino acids. Germline V gene sequence: CDR1 SGHNT, CDR2 YYREEE (reference sequence). The V segment lost 2 bases and the J segment 6 bases; nucleotides outside the gene matches: 7. The DNA for the CDR3 is TGTGCCAGCAGCTTCCCCCTAGCGGGCCTCAATGAGCAGTTCTTC. Amino acids: CASSFPLAGLNEQFF.